A few counts support the clone carrying this T cell receptor beta chain. The antigen remains unidentified. The source of the sample is a study of cytomegalovirus exposure and HLA in healthy donors. General study points: In a later analysis, DRB1 alleles had the most associated TCRs; HLA-C alleles the fewest.

The PCR used 60 Vbeta and 13 Jbeta primers. Generated by immunoSEQ multiplex PCR, the TCRdb table keeps only in-frame clones and is missing some. The sample lists 60,000 to 95,000 clones, 78% seen once, with approximately 9% in the top ten. The CDR3 is 15 amino acids. With V trimmed by 5 bases and J by 3 bases, 5 bases remained unmatched. Germline-derived CDR1 and CDR2 are SEHNR and FQNEAQ (reference sequence). The source is a woman in her thirties or forties in good health and CMV-seropositive. The J gene is TRBJ2-1, the V gene TRBV7-9; 9 nucleotides match TRBD1. Sample: PBMCs. The CDR3 DNA follows: TGTGCCAGCAGCAACCGGGACAGGGACTACAATGAGCAGTTCTTC. This codes for CASSNRDRDYNEQFF. The full variable domain, rest sourced from reference TRBV7-9 and TRBJ2-1, is DTGVSQNPRHKITKRGQNVTFRCDPISEHNRLYWYRQTLGQGPEFLTYFQNEAQLEKSRLLSDRFSAERPKGSFSTLEIQRTEQGDSAMYLCASSNRDRDYNEQFFGPGTRLTVL.